A selection of T cell receptor beta chains follows, all from one sample in a study of identical twins. From the 5' RACE reads, TCRdb called clonotypes with MiXCR, one entry per CDR3 protein. The sample has about 890,000 distinct CDR3 sequences; 9% to 15% are singletons. These data were likewise used in another study, on yellow fever vaccine responses in identical twins.

The sequencing input was PBMCs. These receptors were collected from a woman under 30 in good health. The CDR3 runs from the conserved cysteine through the conserved F or W. A D gene is named only where the DNA matches it firmly. Clone size, where shown, is once, few, many, or a class for clones that have expanded.

V	D	size	J	CDR3	DNA
TRBV6-1	-	-	TRBJ1-1	CASSGAGGRNTEAFF	TGTGCCAGCAGTGGGGCAGGAGGTCGGAACACTGAAGCTTTCTTT
TRBV10-3	TRBD2	few	TRBJ2-6	CAISDGRGLAGVSGANVLTF	TGTGCCATCAGCGATGGCCGGGGACTAGCGGGAGTGTCTGGGGCCAACGTCCTGACTTTC
TRBV4-1	-	few	TRBJ2-1	CASSQDRTSNEQFF	TGCGCCAGCAGCCAAGATCGCACTAGTAATGAGCAGTTCTTC
TRBV12-3/TRBV12-4	-	few	TRBJ2-7	CASKSGRDHEQYF	TGTGCCAGCAAGTCAGGCAGGGACCACGAGCAGTACTTC
TRBV10-2	-	-	TRBJ1-5	CASSDGGRGNQPQHF	TGCGCCAGCAGTGATGGGGGAAGGGGCAATCAGCCCCAGCATTTT
TRBV5-1	-	few	TRBJ2-2	CASSLAGTLRNTGELFF	TGCGCCAGCAGCTTGGCGGGGACACTTAGAAACACCGGGGAGCTGTTTTTT
TRBV28	-	-	TRBJ1-1	CASSSPGEAFF	TGTGCCAGCAGTTCTCCGGGGGAAGCTTTCTTT
TRBV7-3	-	many	TRBJ1-1	CASSLETTGRTEAFF	TGTGCCAGCAGCTTAGAAACGACAGGCAGGACTGAAGCTTTCTTT
TRBV7-9	TRBD2	-	TRBJ2-5	CASSLAPGLNQETQYF	TGTGCCAGCAGCTTAGCCCCGGGACTAAACCAAGAGACCCAGTACTTC
TRBV14	TRBD1	many	TRBJ1-3	CASSHTLPGQGNSGNTIYF	TGTGCCAGCAGCCACACCCTCCCGGGACAGGGAAACTCTGGAAACACCATATATTTT
TRBV19	-	-	TRBJ1-4	CASSNRFPTNEKLFF	TGTGCCAGTAGCAACAGGTTTCCAACTAATGAAAAACTGTTTTTT
TRBV20-1	-	many	TRBJ1-1	CSARAPSGDVTEAFF	TGCAGTGCTAGAGCCCCGTCAGGGGATGTCACTGAAGCTTTCTTT
TRBV5-1	TRBD2	few	TRBJ2-2	CASTWLAGSNTGELFF	TGCGCCAGCACCTGGCTAGCGGGGTCGAACACCGGGGAGCTGTTTTTT
TRBV10-3	-	few	TRBJ2-3	CAISSSGNTDTQYF	TGTGCCATCAGTAGTAGCGGAAACACAGATACGCAGTATTTT
TRBV7-8	-	-	TRBJ1-2	CASSFDGLGLSDGYTF	TGTGCCAGCAGCTTCGACGGACTCGGTCTTAGTGATGGCTACACCTTC
TRBV6-5	-	-	TRBJ2-7	CASSYGSGGKYEQYF	TGTGCCAGCAGTTATGGGTCAGGGGGGAAATACGAGCAGTACTTC
TRBV5-6	-	few	TRBJ1-3	CASTSPSSRNTIYF	TGTGCCAGCACCTCCCCTTCGTCCAGAAACACCATATATTTT
TRBV20-1	-	-	TRBJ2-1	CSAQTGSSYNEQFF	TGCAGTGCTCAGACTGGGAGCTCCTACAATGAGCAGTTCTTC
TRBV3-1	-	few	TRBJ2-7	CASSRNVEQYF	TGTGCCAGCAGCCGCAATGTGGAGCAGTACTTC
TRBV11-2	-	few	TRBJ1-4	CASSLVGNVEAEKLFF	TGTGCCAGCAGCTTAGTCGGGAACGTTGAAGCGGAAAAACTGTTTTTT
TRBV6-5	TRBD1	few	TRBJ2-5	CASSYSRQGAIETQYF	TGTGCCAGCAGTTACTCCAGACAGGGGGCGATTGAGACCCAGTACTTC
TRBV19	-	-	TRBJ1-3	CASSTREDSGNTIYF	TGTGCCAGTAGTACCCGGGAAGACTCTGGAAACACCATATATTTT
TRBV4-1	-	-	TRBJ2-3	CASRQADGVTDTQYF	TGCGCCAGCAGGCAAGCTGACGGAGTCACAGATACGCAGTATTTT
TRBV9	TRBD2	-	TRBJ2-1	CASSLGLALNEQFF	TGTGCCAGCAGCTTAGGACTAGCGTTGAATGAGCAGTTCTTC
TRBV7-9	TRBD2	few	TRBJ2-7	CASSLGSSGLYEQYF	TGTGCCAGCAGCTTAGGTTCTAGCGGCCTCTACGAGCAGTACTTC
TRBV7-9	-	few	TRBJ2-2	CASSLLTGYAGELFF	TGTGCCAGCAGCTTATTAACCGGATACGCCGGGGAGCTGTTTTTT
TRBV5-1	TRBD2	-	TRBJ2-5	CASSLVRGGLQETQYF	TGCGCCAGCAGCTTGGTGCGGGGGGGACTACAAGAGACCCAGTACTTC
TRBV28	TRBD1	-	TRBJ2-2	CASRLAGTEPGELFF	TGTGCCAGCAGGCTAGCAGGGACAGAACCCGGGGAGCTGTTTTTT
TRBV10-3	-	few	TRBJ2-7	CAISDRETHGEQYF	TGTGCCATCAGTGACCGAGAAACCCACGGGGAGCAGTACTTC
TRBV10-3	TRBD1	-	TRBJ2-2	CAISRDRDTGELFF	TGTGCCATCAGCAGGGACAGGGACACCGGGGAGCTGTTTTTT
TRBV3-1	-	-	TRBJ1-2	CASSPGNSVGYGYTF	TGTGCCAGCAGCCCGGGCAACTCAGTAGGCTATGGCTACACCTTC
TRBV4-1	-	-	TRBJ2-1	CASSTKIGTDPEQFF	TGCGCCAGCAGCACAAAAATCGGGACGGACCCTGAGCAGTTCTTC
TRBV9	-	few	TRBJ1-1	CASSVSPMNTEAFF	TGTGCCAGCAGCGTGTCCCCCATGAACACTGAAGCTTTCTTT
TRBV3-1	TRBD1	many	TRBJ1-5	CASSQAGRQGGNQPQHF	TGTGCCAGCAGCCAAGCGGGGAGACAGGGAGGCAATCAGCCCCAGCATTTT
TRBV7-2	TRBD2	few	TRBJ2-7	CASSLEAGGGYEQYF	TGTGCCAGCAGCTTAGAGGCGGGGGGCGGCTACGAGCAGTACTTC
TRBV20-1	-	-	TRBJ2-7	CSALPKGRVYEQYF	TGCAGTGCTCTACCTAAGGGGCGCGTCTACGAGCAGTACTTC
TRBV5-6	-	few	TRBJ1-1	CASSFRQARRNTEAFF	TGTGCCAGCAGCTTTAGACAGGCTCGGAGGAACACTGAAGCTTTCTTT
TRBV12-3/TRBV12-4	TRBD1	-	TRBJ2-4	CASSLEFGTGAREAKNIQYF	TGTGCCAGCAGTTTGGAATTCGGGACAGGGGCCCGAGAAGCCAAAAACATTCAGTACTTC
TRBV5-1	TRBD2	many	TRBJ2-3	CASSPGLAGRPDTQYF	TGCGCCAGCAGCCCCGGACTAGCGGGGAGACCAGATACGCAGTATTTT
TRBV12-3/TRBV12-4	-	few	TRBJ2-1	CASKVGRRDGYNEQFF	TGTGCCAGCAAGGTTGGCAGGAGGGATGGCTACAATGAGCAGTTCTTC
TRBV2	-	many	TRBJ1-2	CASSGGRAIYGYTF	TGTGCCAGCAGTGGGGGCAGAGCCATCTATGGCTACACCTTC
TRBV12-3/TRBV12-4	TRBD2	few	TRBJ2-3	CASSLALRGGVTQYF	TGTGCCAGCAGTTTAGCGCTGCGGGGGGGAGTTACGCAGTATTTT
TRBV28	-	-	TRBJ2-3	CASSFSSTYTDTQYF	TGTGCCAGCAGTTTTTCTAGTACCTACACAGATACGCAGTATTTT
TRBV12-3/TRBV12-4	TRBD2	-	TRBJ2-2	CASSLVLAGGPAGELFF	TGTGCCAGCAGTTTAGTGCTAGCGGGAGGGCCGGCCGGGGAGCTGTTTTTT
TRBV7-2	-	many	TRBJ2-7	CASSLMGERASYEQYF	TGTGCCAGCAGCTTAATGGGAGAGCGGGCCTCCTACGAGCAGTACTTC
TRBV14	TRBD1	-	TRBJ2-7	CASSQGQGFFKTYEQYF	TGTGCCAGCAGCCAAGGACAGGGGTTCTTCAAGACCTACGAGCAGTACTTC
TRBV7-2	-	many	TRBJ2-3	CASGRKYGTDTQYF	TGTGCCAGCGGGAGGAAGTACGGCACAGATACGCAGTATTTT